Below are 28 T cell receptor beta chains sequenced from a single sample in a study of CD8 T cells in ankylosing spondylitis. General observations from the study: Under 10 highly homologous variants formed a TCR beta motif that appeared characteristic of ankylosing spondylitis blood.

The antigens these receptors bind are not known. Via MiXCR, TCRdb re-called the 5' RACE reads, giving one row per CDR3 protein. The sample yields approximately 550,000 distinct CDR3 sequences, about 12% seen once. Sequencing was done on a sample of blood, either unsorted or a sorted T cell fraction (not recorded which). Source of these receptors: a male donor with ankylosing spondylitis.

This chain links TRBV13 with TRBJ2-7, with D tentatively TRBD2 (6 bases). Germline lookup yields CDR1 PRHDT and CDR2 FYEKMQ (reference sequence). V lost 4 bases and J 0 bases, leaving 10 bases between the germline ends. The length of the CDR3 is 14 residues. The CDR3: CASSSSVHSYEQYF. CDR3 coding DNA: TGTGCCAGCAGCTCTAGCGTTCACTCCTACGAGCAGTACTTC. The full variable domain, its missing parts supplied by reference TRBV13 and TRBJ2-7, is AAGVIQSPRHLIKEKRETATLKCYPIPRHDTVYWYQQGPGQDPQFLISFYEKMQSDKGSIPDRFSAQQFSDYHSELNMSSLELGDSALYFCASSSSVHSYEQYFGPGTRLTVT.

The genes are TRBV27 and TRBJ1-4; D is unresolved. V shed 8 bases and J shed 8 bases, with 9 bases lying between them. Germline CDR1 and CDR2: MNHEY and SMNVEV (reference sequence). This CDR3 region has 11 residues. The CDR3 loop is CASPAEEKLFF. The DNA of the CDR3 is TGTGCCAGCCCGGCGGAGGAAAAACTGTTTTTT.

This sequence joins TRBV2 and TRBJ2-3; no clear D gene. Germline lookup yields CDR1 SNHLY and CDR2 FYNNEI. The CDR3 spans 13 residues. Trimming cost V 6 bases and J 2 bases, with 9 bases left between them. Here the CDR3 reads CASRPPDTDTQYF. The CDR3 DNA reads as TGTGCCAGCAGGCCCCCGGACACAGATACGCAGTATTTT.

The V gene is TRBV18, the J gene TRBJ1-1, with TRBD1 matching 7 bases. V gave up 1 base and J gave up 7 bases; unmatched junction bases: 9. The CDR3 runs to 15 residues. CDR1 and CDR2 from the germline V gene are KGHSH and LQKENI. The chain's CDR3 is CASSPRRRDRDEAFF. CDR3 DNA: TGTGCCAGCTCACCACGTCGCCGGGACAGAGATGAAGCTTTCTTT. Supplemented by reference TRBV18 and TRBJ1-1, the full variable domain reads NAGVMQNPRHLVRRRGQEARLRCSPMKGHSHVYWYRQLPEEGLKFMVYLQKENIIDESGMPKERFSAEFPKEGPSILRIQQVVRGDSAAYFCASSPRRRDRDEAFFGQGTRLTVV.

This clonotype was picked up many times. The CDR3 region has the DNA TGCAGTGCTAGAGCCAGCGGTGAGCAGTTCTTC. This gives the protein CSARASGEQFF. This rearrangement joins TRBV20-1 to TRBJ2-1; TRBD2 might be the D (5 bases). V was trimmed by 1 base and J by 9 bases, leaving 7 bases between them. CDR1 is DFQATT and CDR2 is SNEGSKA in the germline V gene (reference sequence). The CDR3 runs 11 residues.

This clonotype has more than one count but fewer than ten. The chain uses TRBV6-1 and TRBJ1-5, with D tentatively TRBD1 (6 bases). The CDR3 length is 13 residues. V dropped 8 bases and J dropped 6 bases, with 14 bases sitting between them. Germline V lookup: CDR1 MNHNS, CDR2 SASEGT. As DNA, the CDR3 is TGTGCCAGCGGGCGGGGGCTAGGTCAGCCCCAGCATTTT. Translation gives CASGRGLGQPQHF.

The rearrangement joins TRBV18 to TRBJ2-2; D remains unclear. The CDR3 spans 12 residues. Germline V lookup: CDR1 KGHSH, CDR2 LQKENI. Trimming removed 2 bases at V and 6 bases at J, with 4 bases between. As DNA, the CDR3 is TGTGCCAGCTCACCATGTCCCGGGGAGCTGTTTTTT. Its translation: CASSPCPGELFF.

The CDR3 nucleotides read TGTGCCAGCAGCTCATCGACAGGGAATCAGCCCCAGCATTTT. Its translation: CASSSSTGNQPQHF. V usage is TRBV7-2 and J usage is TRBJ1-5, with 7 bases aligning to TRBD1. The CDR3 consists of 14 residues. Germline V lookup: CDR1 SGHTA, CDR2 FQGNSA. The V and J ends lost 4 bases and 4 bases, in that order; junction bases with no gene match: 4.

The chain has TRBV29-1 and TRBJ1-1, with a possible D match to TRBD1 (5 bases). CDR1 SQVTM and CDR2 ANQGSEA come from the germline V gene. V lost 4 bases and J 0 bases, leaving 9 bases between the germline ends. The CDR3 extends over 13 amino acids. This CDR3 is CSVATGLNTEAFF. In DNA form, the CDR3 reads TGCAGCGTTGCCACAGGTTTGAACACTGAAGCTTTCTTT.

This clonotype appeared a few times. In nucleotides, the CDR3 is TGTGCCTGGACAGGGTGGAACACTGAAGCTTTCTTT. Amino acid sequence: CAWTGWNTEAFF. This rearrangement joins TRBV30 to TRBJ1-1; a weak D match, TRBD1 (5 bases). CDR3 length equals 12 residues. CDR1 is GTSNPN, CDR2 SVGIG, per germline (reference sequence). Between the trimmed V and J ends, which lost 4 bases and 1 base, there was a span of 7 bases.

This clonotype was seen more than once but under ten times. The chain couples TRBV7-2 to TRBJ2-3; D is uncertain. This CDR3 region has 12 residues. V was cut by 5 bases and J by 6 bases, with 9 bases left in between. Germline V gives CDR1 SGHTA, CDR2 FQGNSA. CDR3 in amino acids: CASSRWSDTQYF. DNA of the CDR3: TGTGCCAGCAGCCGGTGGAGTGATACGCAGTATTTT.

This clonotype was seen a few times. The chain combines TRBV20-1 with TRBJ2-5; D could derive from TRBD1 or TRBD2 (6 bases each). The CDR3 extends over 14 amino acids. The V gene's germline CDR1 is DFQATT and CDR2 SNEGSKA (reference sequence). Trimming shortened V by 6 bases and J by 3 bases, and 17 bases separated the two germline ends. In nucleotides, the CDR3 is TGCAGTGCCACTAGTCGGAGGGACAAAGAGACCCAGTACTTC. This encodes CSATSRRDKETQYF.

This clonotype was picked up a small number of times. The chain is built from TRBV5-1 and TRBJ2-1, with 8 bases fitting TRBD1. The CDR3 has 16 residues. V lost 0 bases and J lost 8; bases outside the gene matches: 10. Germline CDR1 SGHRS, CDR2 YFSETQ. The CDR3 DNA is TGCGCCAGCAGCTTGGGGACAGGGACGGGGCGCGATGAGCAGTTCTTC. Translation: CASSLGTGTGRDEQFF. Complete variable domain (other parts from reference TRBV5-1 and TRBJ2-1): KAGVTQTPRYLIKTRGQQVTLSCSPISGHRSVSWYQQTPGQGLQFLFEYFSETQRNKGNFPGRFSGRQFSNSRSEMNVSTLELGDSALYLCASSLGTGTGRDEQFFGPGTRLTVL.

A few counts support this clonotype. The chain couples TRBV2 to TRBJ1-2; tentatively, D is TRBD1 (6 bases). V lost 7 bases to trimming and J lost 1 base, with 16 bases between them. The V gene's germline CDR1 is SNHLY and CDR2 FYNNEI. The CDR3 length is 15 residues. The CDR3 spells CASISDRQLNYGYTF. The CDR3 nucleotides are TGTGCCAGCATTTCGGACAGACAGCTTAACTATGGCTACACCTTC.

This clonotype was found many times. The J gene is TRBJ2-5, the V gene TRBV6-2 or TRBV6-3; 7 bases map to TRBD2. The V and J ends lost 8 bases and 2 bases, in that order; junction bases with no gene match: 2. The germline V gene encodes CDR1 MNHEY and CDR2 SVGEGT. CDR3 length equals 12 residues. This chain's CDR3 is CASAGVQETQYF. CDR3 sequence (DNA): TGTGCCAGCGCGGGGGTACAAGAGACCCAGTACTTC.

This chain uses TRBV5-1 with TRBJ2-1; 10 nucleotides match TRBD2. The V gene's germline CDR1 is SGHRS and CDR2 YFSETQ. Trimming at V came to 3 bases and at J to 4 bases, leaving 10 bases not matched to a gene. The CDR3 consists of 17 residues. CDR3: CASSWSAGTSDYNEQFF. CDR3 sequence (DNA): TGCGCCAGCAGCTGGAGTGCGGGGACTAGCGATTACAATGAGCAGTTCTTC.

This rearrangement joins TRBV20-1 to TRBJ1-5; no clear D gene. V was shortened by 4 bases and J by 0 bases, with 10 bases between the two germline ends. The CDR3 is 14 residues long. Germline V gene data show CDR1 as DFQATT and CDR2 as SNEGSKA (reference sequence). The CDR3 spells CSATRAYSNQPQHF. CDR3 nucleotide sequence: TGCAGTGCTACGAGGGCTTATAGCAATCAGCCCCAGCATTTT.

CDR3 residues: CATSRDRVGVGQPQHF. The CDR3 DNA reads as TGTGCCACCAGCAGAGATAGAGTCGGGGTTGGTCAGCCCCAGCATTTT. This chain uses TRBV15 with TRBJ1-5; D is ambiguous. CDR1 is LNHNV, CDR2 YYDKDF, per germline (reference sequence). This CDR3 has 16 amino acids. Trimming took off 0 bases at V and 6 bases at J, with 15 bases between the two ends.

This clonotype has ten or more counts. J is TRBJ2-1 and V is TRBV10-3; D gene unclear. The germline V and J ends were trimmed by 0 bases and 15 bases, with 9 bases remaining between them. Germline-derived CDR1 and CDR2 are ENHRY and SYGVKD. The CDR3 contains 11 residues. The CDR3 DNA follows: TGTGCCATCAGTGAGTCTGATCGGCTGTTCTTC. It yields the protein CAISESDRLFF.

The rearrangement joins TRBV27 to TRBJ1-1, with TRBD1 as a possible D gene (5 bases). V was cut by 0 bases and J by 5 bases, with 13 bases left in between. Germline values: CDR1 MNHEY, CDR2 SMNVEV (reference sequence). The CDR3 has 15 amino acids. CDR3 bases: TGTGCCAGCAGTTTATCGTGGCAGGGAGGTACTGAAGCTTTCTTT. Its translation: CASSLSWQGGTEAFF.

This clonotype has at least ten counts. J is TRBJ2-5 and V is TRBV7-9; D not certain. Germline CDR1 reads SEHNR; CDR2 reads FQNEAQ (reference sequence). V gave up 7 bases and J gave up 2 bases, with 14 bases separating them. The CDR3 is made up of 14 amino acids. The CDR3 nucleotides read TGTGCCAGCATCCCTGACTGGAATCAAGAGACCCAGTACTTC. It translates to CASIPDWNQETQYF.

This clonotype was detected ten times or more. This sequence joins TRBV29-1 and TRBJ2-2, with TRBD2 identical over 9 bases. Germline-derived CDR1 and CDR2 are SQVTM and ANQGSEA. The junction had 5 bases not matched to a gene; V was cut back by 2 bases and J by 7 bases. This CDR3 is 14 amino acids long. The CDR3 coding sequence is TGCAGCGTTGAACCTAGCGGGACGGGCGGGGAGCTGTTTTTT. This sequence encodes CSVEPSGTGGELFF.

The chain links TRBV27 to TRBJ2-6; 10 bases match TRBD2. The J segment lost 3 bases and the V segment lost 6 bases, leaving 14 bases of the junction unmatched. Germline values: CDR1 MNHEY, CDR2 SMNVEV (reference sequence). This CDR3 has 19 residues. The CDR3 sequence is CASSFNGLAGDGGANVLTF. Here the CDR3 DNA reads TGTGCCAGCAGCTTTAATGGGCTAGCGGGAGATGGTGGGGCCAACGTCCTGACTTTC.

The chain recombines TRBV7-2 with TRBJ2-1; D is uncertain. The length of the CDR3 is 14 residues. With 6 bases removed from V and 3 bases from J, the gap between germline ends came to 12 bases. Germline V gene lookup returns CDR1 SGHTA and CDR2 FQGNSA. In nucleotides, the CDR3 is TGTGCCAGCAGTATTCTGGCCCTCTACAATGAGCAGTTCTTC. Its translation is CASSILALYNEQFF. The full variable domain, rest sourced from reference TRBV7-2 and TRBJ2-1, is GAGVSQSPSNKVTEKGKDVELRCDPISGHTALYWYRQSLGQGLEFLIYFQGNSAPDKSGLPSDRFSAERTGGSVSTLTIQRTQQEDSAVYLCASSILALYNEQFFGPGTRLTVL.

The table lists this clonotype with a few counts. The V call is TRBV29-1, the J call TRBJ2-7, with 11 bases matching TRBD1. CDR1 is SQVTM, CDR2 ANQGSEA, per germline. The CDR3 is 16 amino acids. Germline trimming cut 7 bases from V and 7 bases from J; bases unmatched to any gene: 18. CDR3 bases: TGCAGCGCTCAACCTTTGCCGGGACAGGGGGAGGGGGAGCAGTACGTC. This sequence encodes CSAQPLPGQGEGEQYV.

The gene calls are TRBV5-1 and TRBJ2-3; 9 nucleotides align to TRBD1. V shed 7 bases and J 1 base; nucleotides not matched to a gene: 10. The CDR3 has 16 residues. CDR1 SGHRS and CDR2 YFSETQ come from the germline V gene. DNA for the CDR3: TGCGCCAGCGCCCGGGACAGGGTAGGCGGCACAGATACGCAGTATTTT. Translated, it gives CASARDRVGGTDTQYF.

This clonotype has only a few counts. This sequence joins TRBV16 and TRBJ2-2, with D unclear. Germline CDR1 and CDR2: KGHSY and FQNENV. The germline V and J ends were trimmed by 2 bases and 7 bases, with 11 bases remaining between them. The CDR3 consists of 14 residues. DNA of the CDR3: TGTGCCAGCAGCCAACTCGATATCAACGGGGAGCTGTTTTTT. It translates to CASSQLDINGELFF.

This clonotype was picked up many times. The DNA of the CDR3 is TGCGCCAGCAGCTTGCTGCTAGCGAGGGACGAGCAGTACTTC. Encoded protein: CASSLLLARDEQYF. The V gene is TRBV5-1, the J gene TRBJ2-7; the D gene is possibly TRBD2 (6 bases). Deletions cut 1 base from V and 5 bases from J, with 13 bases between. Germline V gene sequence: CDR1 SGHRS, CDR2 YFSETQ. The CDR3 is 14 amino acids.